These 9 T cell receptor beta chains originate from one sample sequenced in a study of blood T cell repertoires in COVID-19. Assay used: immunoSEQ multiplex PCR; TCRdb lists only in-frame clones, some missing. Of about 180,000 clones in the sample, around 83% were seen once. The material sequenced was peripheral blood. The source is a woman in her 30s with active or convalescent COVID-19.

The rearrangement joins TRBV24-1 to TRBJ2-7, with TRBD2 matching over 9 bases. The J segment lost 3 bases and the V segment lost 4 bases, leaving 12 bases of the junction unmatched. CDR3 size: 17 residues. Per germline, CDR1 KGHDR and CDR2 SFDVKD. CDR3 sequence reads: CATSEGPNSGSVYEQYF. The CDR3 nucleotides read TGTGCCACCAGTGAAGGACCCAATAGCGGGAGCGTCTACGAGCAGTACTTC.

V usage is TRBV7-9 and J usage is TRBJ1-4; TRBD1 agrees at 9 bases. CDR1 and CDR2 from the germline V gene are SEHNR and FQNEAQ (reference sequence). Trimming cost V 5 bases and J 2 bases; bases outside gene matches: 3. This CDR3 spans 15 amino acids. CDR3 nucleotides: TGTGCCAGCAGCCCGGACAGGGGTACTAATGAAAAACTGTTTTTT. Protein sequence: CASSPDRGTNEKLFF.

The table lists this clone with a few counts. V usage is TRBV3-1 (or the pseudogene TRBV3-2) and J usage is TRBJ1-5; 7 nucleotides align to TRBD1. Trimming cost V 2 bases and J 6 bases; bases outside gene matches: 1. CDR3 length: 13 amino acids. CDR1 LGHDT and CDR2 YNNKEL come from the germline V gene (reference sequence). DNA of the CDR3: TGTGCCAGCAGCCAAACAGGGGTTCAGCCCCAGCATTTT. Protein product: CASSQTGVQPQHF.

The rearrangement links TRBV6-5 to TRBJ1-3, with 9 bases matching TRBD1. The CDR3 spans 16 residues. Germline CDR1 reads MNHEY; CDR2 reads SVGAGI. Germline trimming cut 2 bases from V and 3 bases from J; bases unmatched to any gene: 5. This chain's CDR3 is CASSYRTGASGNTIYF. The CDR3 nucleotides read TGTGCCAGCAGTTACCGGACAGGGGCGAGTGGAAACACCATATATTTT.

The chain has TRBV19 and TRBJ1-1, with D possibly matching TRBD1 (6 bases). CDR1 LNHDA and CDR2 SQIVND come from the germline V gene (reference sequence). Trimming removed 3 bases from V and 5 bases from J, with 16 bases in between. The CDR3 consists of 15 residues. This CDR3 reads CASSIGGGLRTEAFF. CDR3 bases: TGTGCCAGTAGTATCGGGGGGGGCCTAAGAACTGAAGCTTTCTTT.

This clone was picked up one time. The rearrangement joins TRBV15 to TRBJ1-2; a possible D gene is TRBD1 (6 bases). The germline V and J ends were trimmed by 1 base and 10 bases, with 22 bases remaining between them. Germline V gene lookup returns CDR1 LNHNV and CDR2 YYDKDF (reference sequence). This CDR3 spans 16 amino acids. This CDR3 reads CATSRGPKTDRFYYTF. In nucleotides, the CDR3 is TGTGCCACCAGCAGAGGTCCGAAAACTGACAGGTTCTACTACACCTTC.

This clone turned up a few times. This sequence joins TRBV19 and TRBJ1-1; a weak D match, TRBD1 (6 bases). V shed 6 bases and J shed 1 base, with 12 bases lying between them. From germline, CDR1 is LNHDA and CDR2 SQIVND (reference sequence). The length of the CDR3 is 14 residues. The DNA for the CDR3 is TGTGCCAGTAGACCGGGACACTCGAACACTGAAGCTTTCTTT. This gives the protein CASRPGHSNTEAFF.

The CDR3 region has the DNA TGCGCCAGCAGCTTGAGGTTGGGGACAGGGGACACCAAAAACATTCAGTACTTC. This sequence encodes CASSLRLGTGDTKNIQYF. The chain employs TRBV5-1 and TRBJ2-4; 10 bases are shared with TRBD1. V was clipped by 1 base and J by 2 bases; unmatched bases: 9. Germline lookup yields CDR1 SGHRS and CDR2 YFSETQ. This CDR3 is 18 amino acids long.

The V call is TRBV19, the J call TRBJ2-7, with a tentative D call TRBD1 (6 bases). The CDR3 sequence is 14 residues long. Germline CDR1 is LNHDA and CDR2 is SQIVND (reference sequence). With 6 bases removed from V and 1 base from J, the gap between germline ends came to 13 bases. DNA for the CDR3: TGTGCCAGTAGGGACAGCTTAGGGTCCTACGAGCAGTACTTC. This sequence encodes CASRDSLGSYEQYF.